The 5 T cell receptor beta chains below were found in one sample sequenced in a study of cytomegalovirus exposure and HLA in healthy donors. Primers: 60 Vbeta forward and 13 Jbeta reverse. This table comes from immunoSEQ multiplex PCR, and its TCRdb copy is limited to in-frame clones, with some not included. The data contain 150,000 to 200,000 clones, 65% to 90% of them seen just once; the ten biggest clones take up about 2%. The specimen was PBMCs. These receptors came from a woman under 30 in good health and CMV-seronegative.

The genes are TRBV21-1 and TRBJ1-6. TRBV21-1 has pseudogene status. The CDR3 contains 17 residues. The DNA of the CDR3 is TGTGCCAGCAGCAAAGAGGGAGAGGGAAACCTTAATTCACCCCTCCACTTT. It codes for CASSKEGEGNLNSPLHF.

V is TRBV28 and J is TRBJ2-4; 8 bases agree with TRBD1. The CDR3 spans 18 residues. Germline CDR1 reads MDHEN; CDR2 reads SYDVKM. The trim removed 1 base at V and 7 bases at J, leaving 15 bases unmatched. CDR3 in DNA: TGTGCCAGCAGTTTATCCCTACCATCGACAGGGGTAAGGAACATTCAGTACTTC. It is translated as CASSLSLPSTGVRNIQYF.

V gene TRBV27 combines with J gene TRBJ1-1; no definite D call. The V gene's germline CDR1 is MNHEY and CDR2 SMNVEV (reference sequence). Trimming stripped 3 bases from V and 1 base from J, with 9 bases between. The CDR3 runs 14 residues. CDR3 in DNA: TGTGCCAGCAGTTTGTACTCAGGGAACACTGAAGCTTTCTTT. Its protein is CASSLYSGNTEAFF.

The rearrangement joins TRBV7-7 to TRBJ2-5; 10 positions match TRBD2. V gave up 3 bases and J gave up 3 bases; unmatched junction bases: 1. CDR1 is SSHAT, CDR2 FNYEAQ, per germline (reference sequence). This CDR3 spans 14 amino acids. The DNA of the CDR3 is TGTGCCAGCAGCTTCGGGACTAGCGAAGAGACCCAGTACTTC. As protein: CASSFGTSEETQYF.

The CDR3 DNA sequence: TGTGCCAGCCGGGGGTTTCCTAGCACAGATACGCAGTATTTT. Translating gives CASRGFPSTDTQYF. The chain couples TRBV4-2 to TRBJ2-3, with D possibly being TRBD2 (6 bases). Per the germline V gene, CDR1 is LGHNA and CDR2 is YNFKEQ. The CDR3 sequence is 14 residues long. Between the trimmed V and J ends, which lost 8 bases and 0 bases, there was a span of 12 bases.